The 26 T cell receptor beta chains in this list originate from one sample, sequenced in a study of radiation and T cells in renal cell carcinoma. Time point of the sample: baseline pretreatment blood. Specified treatment: 15 Gy SBRT to primary tumor, nephrectomy 4 weeks later. Measured with immunoSEQ multiplex PCR; TCRdb has only the in-frame clones, and not every one. The profile shows some 110,000 clones, around 83% of them singletons. The starting material was blood, obtained from a patient whose treatment included radiotherapy and nephrectomy. These receptors were collected from a woman between 55 and 75 years old with renal cell carcinoma.

V and J are TRBV28 and TRBJ2-5; the match to TRBD1 covers 9 bases. V shed 8 bases and J 2 bases; nucleotides not matched to a gene: 9. Germline V gene sequence: CDR1 MDHEN, CDR2 SYDVKM. The CDR3 loop spans 15 amino acids. CDR3: CASLHETGGQETQYF. The CDR3 DNA sequence: TGTGCCAGCCTCCACGAGACAGGGGGGCAAGAGACCCAGTACTTC.

The chain has TRBV28 and TRBJ2-6; unclear D gene. The length of the CDR3 is 13 residues. Per germline, CDR1 MDHEN and CDR2 SYDVKM. V was shortened by 8 bases and J by 0 bases, with 5 bases between the two germline ends. The CDR3 is CASESSGANVLTF. CDR3 nucleotides: TGTGCCAGCGAGAGCTCTGGGGCCAACGTCCTGACTTTC.

The chain links TRBV2 to TRBJ1-2, with 8 positions matching TRBD1. CDR3 size: 12 residues. J lost 6 bases, V lost 9 bases, and 6 bases had no gene match. Germline V gene lookup returns CDR1 SNHLY and CDR2 FYNNEI. DNA of the CDR3: TGTGCCAGAAGTCAGGGGGCTGATGGCTACACCTTC. Translating gives CARSQGADGYTF.

The CDR3 bases are TGTGCCAGCAGTTTCCTCCCTCGGGAGGGGGCCTACAATGAGCAGTTCTTC. Amino acids: CASSFLPREGAYNEQFF. This chain connects TRBV27 to TRBJ2-1; 8 bases fit TRBD2. Trimming removed 3 bases from V and 2 bases from J; junction bases left unmatched: 9. CDR1 and CDR2 from the germline V gene are MNHEY and SMNVEV (reference sequence). The CDR3 has 17 residues.

Comment on this clone: Distinct nucleotide sequences in the sample also encode this CDR3. This rearrangement joins TRBV7-3 to TRBJ2-7; 8 nucleotides agree with TRBD1. The J segment lost 1 base and the V segment lost 5 bases, leaving 1 base of the junction unmatched. The CDR3 loop spans 13 amino acids. Germline assignment: CDR1 SGHTA and CDR2 FQGTGA. This CDR3 reads CASSRDRSYEQYF. The CDR3 nucleotides are TGTGCCAGCAGCCGGGACAGGTCCTACGAGCAGTACTTC.

V and J are TRBV5-6 and TRBJ1-2; 8 bases fit TRBD1. This CDR3 has 15 residues. Unmatched junction bases numbered 7, after V lost 4 bases and J lost 2 bases. The germline V gene encodes CDR1 SGHDT and CDR2 YYEEEE. The CDR3 sequence is CASSPETGENYGYTF. The CDR3 coding sequence is TGTGCCAGCAGCCCTGAGACAGGGGAGAACTATGGCTACACCTTC. Complete variable domain (other parts from reference TRBV5-6 and TRBJ1-2): DAGVTQSPTHLIKTRGQQVTLRCSPKSGHDTVSWYQQALGQGPQFIFQYYEEEERQRGNFPDRFSGHQFPNYSSELNVNALLLGDSALYLCASSPETGENYGYTFGSGTRLTVV.

This rearrangement joins TRBV5-1 to TRBJ2-5; D might be TRBD2 (5 bases). CDR3 length equals 15 residues. Germline CDR1 is SGHRS and CDR2 is YFSETQ. Trimming removed 0 bases at V and 1 base at J, with 10 bases between. Here the CDR3 DNA reads TGCGCCAGCAGCTTGGCCGGGAAGGGCCAAGAGACCCAGTACTTC. This encodes CASSLAGKGQETQYF.

This clone has more than one count but fewer than ten. An end of the junction differs from the germline gene, which may be a read error. The chain couples TRBV7-7 to TRBJ2-3, with D tentatively TRBD1 or TRBD2 (7 bases each). The CDR3 consists of 15 residues. Germline V gene data show CDR1 as SSHAT and CDR2 as FNYEAQ (reference sequence). The CDR3 DNA reads TGTGCTAGCAGCCTGGGGGAGGGGGCAGTAGATACGCAGTATTTT. Its protein is CASSLGEGAVDTQYF.

The rearrangement links TRBV5-8 to TRBJ1-3; D is possibly TRBD1 (6 bases). The V end was cut by 0 bases, the J end by 3 bases, with 16 bases between. The CDR3 covers 17 residues. Germline V gene sequence: CDR1 SGHTS, CDR2 YDEGEE. CDR3 loop: CASSLGFVGAIGNTIYF. The CDR3 DNA reads TGTGCCAGCAGCTTGGGGTTCGTGGGGGCGATTGGAAACACCATATATTTT.

This sequence joins TRBV2 and TRBJ2-7, with D possibly being TRBD2 (7 bases). Deletions cut 5 bases from V and 6 bases from J, with 17 bases between. The CDR3 length is 14 residues. Germline CDR1 and CDR2: SNHLY and FYNNEI. The CDR3 loop reads CASSSLRGAGEQYF. CDR3 DNA: TGTGCCAGCAGTTCATTACGGGGGGCAGGCGAGCAGTACTTC.

The chain uses TRBV5-1 and TRBJ2-3, with D perhaps matching TRBD1 (6 bases). V lost 7 bases to trimming and J lost 3 bases, with 18 bases between them. The germline V gene encodes CDR1 SGHRS and CDR2 YFSETQ. The CDR3 sequence is 15 residues long. CDR3 protein: CASAHERGLTDTQYF. The CDR3 DNA follows: TGCGCCAGCGCCCATGAGAGGGGGTTAACAGATACGCAGTATTTT.

This clone has a single count. The V call is TRBV2, the J call TRBJ1-2, with 9 bases fitting TRBD1. The germline CDR1 and CDR2 sequences are SNHLY and FYNNEI. CDR3 length: 15 amino acids. Trimming removed 7 bases from V and 7 bases from J; junction bases left unmatched: 13. The DNA of the CDR3 is TGTGCCAGCACCCCCGGGACAGGGTCGCCACTTGGCTACACCTTC. The encoded protein is CASTPGTGSPLGYTF.

This clone was found a few times. The genes are TRBV5-8 and TRBJ1-5; no firm D call. The CDR3 loop spans 11 amino acids. Trimming pared 7 bases from V and 5 bases from J, leaving 7 bases between. Germline CDR1 reads SGHTS; CDR2 reads YDEGEE. The CDR3 DNA sequence: TGTGCCAGCTTTGGGGATCAGCCCCAGCATTTT. It codes for CASFGDQPQHF.

Concerning this clone: This same CDR3 is encoded by further DNA sequences in the sample. The J gene is TRBJ2-2, the V gene TRBV5-6; D not certain. In germline, CDR1 is SGHDT, CDR2 YYEEEE. The length of the CDR3 is 13 residues. V gave up 4 bases and J gave up 6 bases, with 10 bases separating them. CDR3 in amino acids: CASSLGLAGELFF. The CDR3 DNA reads as TGTGCCAGCAGCCTAGGGTTGGCCGGGGAGCTGTTTTTT.

The V call is TRBV27, the J call TRBJ2-1; 8 nucleotides agree with TRBD2. The CDR3 is 14 amino acids. Germline values: CDR1 MNHEY, CDR2 SMNVEV (reference sequence). V lost 11 bases to trimming and J lost 4 bases; unmatched junction nucleotides: 10. CDR3 coding DNA: TGTGCCTCATCCAGCGGGGGCCCTTACAATGAGCAGTTCTTC. Its translation: CASSSGGPYNEQFF.

The gene calls are TRBV10-3 and TRBJ1-1, with D maybe TRBD1 (6 bases). The CDR3 is 12 amino acids. CDR1 ENHRY and CDR2 SYGVKD come from the germline V gene. The ends were cut back, 5 bases at V and 3 bases at J, with 7 bases in the middle. The CDR3 loop reads CAISSGDTEAFF. The DNA of the CDR3 is TGTGCCATCAGTTCAGGGGACACTGAAGCTTTCTTT.

The CDR3 nucleotides are TGTGCCAGCAGCCCTCAGGAACTGAACACTGAAGCTTTCTTT. This sequence encodes CASSPQELNTEAFF. This rearrangement joins TRBV6-1 to TRBJ1-1, with D unclear. Germline loops: CDR1 MNHNS, CDR2 SASEGT. The CDR3 runs to 14 residues. V was trimmed by 6 bases and J by 0 bases, leaving 11 bases between them.

This clone has a handful of counts. This chain uses TRBV19 with TRBJ1-1; D not resolved. Germline-derived CDR1 and CDR2 are LNHDA and SQIVND (reference sequence). With 1 base removed from V and 1 base from J, the gap between germline ends came to 1 base. The CDR3 spans 12 residues. CDR3 loop: CASSIGNTEAFF. DNA for the CDR3: TGTGCCAGTAGTATAGGGAACACTGAAGCTTTCTTT.

This clone was picked up one time. Other DNA sequences in this specimen translate into the identical CDR3. The CDR3 here is CASSLSGGGGYTF. CDR3 nucleotide sequence: TGTGCCAGCAGTTTATCTGGGGGGGGTGGCTACACCTTC. The chain combines TRBV27 with TRBJ1-2, with D tentatively TRBD1 (5 bases). Trimming took 0 bases from V and 7 from J, leaving 9 bases between them. CDR3 length: 13 residues. Germline CDR1 reads MNHEY; CDR2 reads SMNVEV (reference sequence).

This clone came up a few times. The chain links TRBV6-5 to TRBJ1-2; possible D gene TRBD1, 5 bases. The CDR3 covers 14 residues. The V end was cut by 5 bases, the J end by 1 base, with 11 bases between. CDR1 and CDR2 (germline): MNHEY, SVGAGI. This CDR3 reads CASSPLGGNYGYTF. CDR3 nucleotide sequence: TGTGCCAGCAGTCCGTTGGGGGGTAACTATGGCTACACCTTC.

By proportion, this clone is medium-sized (0.01 to 0.1%). The V call is TRBV4-2, the J call TRBJ2-2, with a tentative D call TRBD2 (5 bases). The CDR3 contains 13 residues. Germline V gene data show CDR1 as LGHNA and CDR2 as YNFKEQ. V was clipped by 1 base and J by 6 bases, with 6 bases between them. DNA for the CDR3: TGTGCCAGCAGCCAAGCGGGGTCCGGGGAGCTGTTTTTT. It codes for CASSQAGSGELFF.

The V call is TRBV27, the J call TRBJ2-7; D gene unclear. This CDR3 is built from 13 residues. The germline V and J ends were trimmed by 1 base and 0 bases, with 4 bases remaining between them. In germline, CDR1 is MNHEY, CDR2 SMNVEV (reference sequence). CDR3 bases: TGTGCCAGCAGTTTATACCCCTCCTACGAGCAGTACTTC. Its protein product is CASSLYPSYEQYF.

The rearrangement uses TRBV5-1 and TRBJ2-2, with no clear D. From germline, CDR1 is SGHRS and CDR2 YFSETQ. This CDR3 has 11 residues. Trimming removed 6 bases from V and 5 bases from J, with 5 bases in between. CDR3 in DNA: TGCGCCAGCAAGGAGACCGGGGAGCTGTTTTTT. Encoded protein: CASKETGELFF.

The rearrangement uses TRBV6-1 and TRBJ2-5, with 8 positions matching TRBD1. After removal of 0 bases from V and 5 bases from J, the junction contained 11 bases not matched to a gene. Germline V lookup: CDR1 MNHNS, CDR2 SASEGT. The CDR3 consists of 17 residues. This chain's CDR3 is CASSEAPFRGRVETQYF. CDR3 DNA sequence: TGTGCCAGCAGTGAAGCTCCCTTCAGGGGGCGCGTTGAGACCCAGTACTTC.

This chain connects TRBV9 to TRBJ2-3; D gene uncertain. The CDR3 length is 11 residues. The germline V gene has CDR1 SGDLS and CDR2 YYNGEE. The germline V and J ends were trimmed by 0 bases and 5 bases, with 1 base remaining between them. CDR3 sequence: CASSVGDTQYF. The CDR3 nucleotides read TGTGCCAGCAGCGTAGGAGATACGCAGTATTTT.

The V call is TRBV27, the J call TRBJ2-7; D is ambiguous. The germline CDR1 and CDR2 sequences are MNHEY and SMNVEV (reference sequence). The V end lost 4 bases, the J end lost 5 bases, and 15 bases lay between the germline ends. The CDR3 runs to 14 residues. The chain's CDR3 is CASSSGPQVHEQYF. CDR3 nucleotides: TGTGCCAGCAGTTCTGGACCTCAGGTCCACGAGCAGTACTTC.